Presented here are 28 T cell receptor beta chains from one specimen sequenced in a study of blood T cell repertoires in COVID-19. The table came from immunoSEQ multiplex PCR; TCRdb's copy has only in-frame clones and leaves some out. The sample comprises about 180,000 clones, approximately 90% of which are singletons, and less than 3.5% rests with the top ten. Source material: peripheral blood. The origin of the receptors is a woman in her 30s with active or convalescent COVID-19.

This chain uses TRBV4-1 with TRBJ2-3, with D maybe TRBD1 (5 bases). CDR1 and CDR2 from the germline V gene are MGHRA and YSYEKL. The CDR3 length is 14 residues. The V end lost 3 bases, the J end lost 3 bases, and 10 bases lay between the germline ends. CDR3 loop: CASSQRQSTDTQYF. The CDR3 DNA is TGCGCCAGCAGCCAGCGACAGAGTACAGATACGCAGTATTTT.

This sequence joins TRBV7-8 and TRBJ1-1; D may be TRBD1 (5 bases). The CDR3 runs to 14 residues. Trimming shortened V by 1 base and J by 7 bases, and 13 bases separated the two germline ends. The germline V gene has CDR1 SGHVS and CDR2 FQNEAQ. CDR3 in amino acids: CASSLGGEWDEAFF. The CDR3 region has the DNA TGTGCCAGCAGCTTAGGGGGGGAATGGGATGAAGCTTTCTTT.

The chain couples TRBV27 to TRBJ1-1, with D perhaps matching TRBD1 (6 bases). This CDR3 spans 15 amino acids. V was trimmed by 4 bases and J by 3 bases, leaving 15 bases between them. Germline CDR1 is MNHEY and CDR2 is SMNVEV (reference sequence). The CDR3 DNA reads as TGTGCCAGCAGTTCCTTAGGGGGTCTCGACACTGAAGCTTTCTTT. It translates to CASSSLGGLDTEAFF.

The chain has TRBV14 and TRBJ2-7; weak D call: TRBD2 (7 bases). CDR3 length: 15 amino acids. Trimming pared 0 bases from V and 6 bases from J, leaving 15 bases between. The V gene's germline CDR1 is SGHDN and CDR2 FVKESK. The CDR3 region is CASSQDRVGGLEQYF. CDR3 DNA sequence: TGTGCCAGCAGCCAAGATCGGGTGGGGGGGCTCGAGCAGTACTTC. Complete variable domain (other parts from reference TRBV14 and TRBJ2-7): EAGVTQFPSHSVIEKGQTVTLRCDPISGHDNLYWYRRVMGKEIKFLLHFVKESKQDESGMPNNRFLAERTGGTYSTLKVQPAELEDSGVYFCASSQDRVGGLEQYFGPGTRLTVT.

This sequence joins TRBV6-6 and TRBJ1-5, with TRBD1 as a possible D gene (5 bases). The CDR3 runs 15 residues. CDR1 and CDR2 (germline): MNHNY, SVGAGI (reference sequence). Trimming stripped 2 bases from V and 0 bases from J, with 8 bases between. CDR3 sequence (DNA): TGTGCCAGCAGTTACGGACATTATAGCAATCAGCCCCAGCATTTT. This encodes CASSYGHYSNQPQHF.

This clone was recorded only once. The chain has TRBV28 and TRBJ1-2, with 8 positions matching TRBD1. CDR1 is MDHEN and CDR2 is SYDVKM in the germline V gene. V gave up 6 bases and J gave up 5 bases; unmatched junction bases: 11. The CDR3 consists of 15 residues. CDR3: CASRKLGQGFYGYTF. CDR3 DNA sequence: TGTGCCAGCAGAAAACTCGGACAGGGCTTTTATGGCTACACCTTC.

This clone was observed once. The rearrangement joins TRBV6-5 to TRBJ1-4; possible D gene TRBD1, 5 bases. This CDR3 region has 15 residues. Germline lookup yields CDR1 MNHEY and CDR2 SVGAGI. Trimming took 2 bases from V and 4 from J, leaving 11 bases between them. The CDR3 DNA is TGTGCCAGCAGTTACGGGGGGTCGGGTAATGAAAAACTGTTTTTT. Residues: CASSYGGSGNEKLFF.

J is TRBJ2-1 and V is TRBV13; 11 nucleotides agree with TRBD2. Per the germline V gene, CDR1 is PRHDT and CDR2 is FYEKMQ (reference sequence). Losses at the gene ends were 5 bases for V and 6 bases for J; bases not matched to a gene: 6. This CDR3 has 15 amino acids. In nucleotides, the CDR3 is TGTGCCAGCAGCGTTAGCGGGAGGGCCCCCAATGAGCAGTTCTTC. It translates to CASSVSGRAPNEQFF.

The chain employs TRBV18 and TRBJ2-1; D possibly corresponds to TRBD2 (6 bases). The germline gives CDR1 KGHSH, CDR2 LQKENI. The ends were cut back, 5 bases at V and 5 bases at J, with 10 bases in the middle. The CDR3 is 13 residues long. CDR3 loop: CASSTGVHNEQFF. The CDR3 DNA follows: TGTGCCAGCTCAACGGGGGTACACAATGAGCAGTTCTTC.

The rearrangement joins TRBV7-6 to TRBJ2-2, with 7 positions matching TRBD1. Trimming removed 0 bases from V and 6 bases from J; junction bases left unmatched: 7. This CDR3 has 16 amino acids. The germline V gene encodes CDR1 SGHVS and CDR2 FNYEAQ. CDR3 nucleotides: TGTGCCAGCAGCTTAGCGGGACAGAGTGGGGCCGGGGAGCTGTTTTTT. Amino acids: CASSLAGQSGAGELFF.

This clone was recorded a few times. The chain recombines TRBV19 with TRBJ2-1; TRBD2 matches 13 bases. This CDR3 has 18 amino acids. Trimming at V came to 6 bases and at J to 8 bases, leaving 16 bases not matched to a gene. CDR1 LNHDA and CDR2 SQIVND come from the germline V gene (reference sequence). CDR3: CASSSGTSGMYRGYEQFF. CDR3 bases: TGTGCCAGTAGCTCTGGGACTAGCGGGATGTACAGAGGCTATGAGCAGTTCTTC.

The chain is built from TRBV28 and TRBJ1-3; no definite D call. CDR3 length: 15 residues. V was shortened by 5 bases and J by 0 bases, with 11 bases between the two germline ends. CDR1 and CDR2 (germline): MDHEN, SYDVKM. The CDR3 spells CASSPIEPSGNTIYF. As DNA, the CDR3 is TGTGCCAGCAGTCCTATTGAGCCCTCTGGAAACACCATATATTTT.

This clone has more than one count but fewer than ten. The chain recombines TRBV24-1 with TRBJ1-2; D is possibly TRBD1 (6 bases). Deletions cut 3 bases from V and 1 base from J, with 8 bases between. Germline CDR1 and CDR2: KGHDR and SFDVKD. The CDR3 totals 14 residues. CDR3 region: CATSDNRVNYGYTF. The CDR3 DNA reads TGTGCCACCAGTGATAACAGGGTTAACTATGGCTACACCTTC.

The CDR3 bases are TGTGCCACCAGCAGAGTACGGCGGAATGAGCAGTTCTTC. Translating gives CATSRVRRNEQFF. The chain links TRBV15 to TRBJ2-1; no clear D gene. Trimming took 1 base from V and 7 from J, leaving 8 bases between them. The CDR3 sequence is 13 residues long. Germline lookup yields CDR1 LNHNV and CDR2 YYDKDF (reference sequence).

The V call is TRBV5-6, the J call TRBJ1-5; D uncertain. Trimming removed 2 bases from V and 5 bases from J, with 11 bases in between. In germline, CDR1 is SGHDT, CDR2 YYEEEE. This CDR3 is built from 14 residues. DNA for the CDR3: TGTGCCAGCAGCTTAACCCCCCGGGATCAGCCCCAGCATTTT. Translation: CASSLTPRDQPQHF. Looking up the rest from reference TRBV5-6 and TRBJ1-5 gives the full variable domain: DAGVTQSPTHLIKTRGQQVTLRCSPKSGHDTVSWYQQALGQGPQFIFQYYEEEERQRGNFPDRFSGHQFPNYSSELNVNALLLGDSALYLCASSLTPRDQPQHFGDGTRLSIL.

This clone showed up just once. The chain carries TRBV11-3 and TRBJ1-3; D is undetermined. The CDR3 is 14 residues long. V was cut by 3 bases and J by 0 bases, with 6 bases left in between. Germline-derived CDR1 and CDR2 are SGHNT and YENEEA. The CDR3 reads CASSFGVSGNTIYF. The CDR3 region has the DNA TGTGCCAGCAGCTTCGGGGTCTCTGGAAACACCATATATTTT. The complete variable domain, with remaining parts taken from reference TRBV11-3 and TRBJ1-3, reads EAGVVQSPRYKIIEKKQPVAFWCNPISGHNTLYWYLQNLGQGPELLIRYENEEAVDDSQLPKDRFSAERLKGVDSTLKIQPAELGDSAVYLCASSFGVSGNTIYFGEGSWLTVV.

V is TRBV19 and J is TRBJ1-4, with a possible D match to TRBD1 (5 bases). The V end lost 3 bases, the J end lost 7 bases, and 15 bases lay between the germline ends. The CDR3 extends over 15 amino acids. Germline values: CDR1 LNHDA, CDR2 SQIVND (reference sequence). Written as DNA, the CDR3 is TGTGCCAGTAGTATCGGAGGGGTTTTTGTTGAAAAACTGTTTTTT. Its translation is CASSIGGVFVEKLFF.

CDR3 sequence (DNA): TGTGCCAGCAGCTTGGGGCTAGCGGGAGTAAGTAATGAGCAGTTCTTC. Protein sequence: CASSLGLAGVSNEQFF. This chain connects TRBV5-6 to TRBJ2-1; 10 positions match TRBD2. The V segment lost 0 bases and the J segment 7 bases; nucleotides outside the gene matches: 7. CDR3 length: 16 residues. Germline values: CDR1 SGHDT, CDR2 YYEEEE.

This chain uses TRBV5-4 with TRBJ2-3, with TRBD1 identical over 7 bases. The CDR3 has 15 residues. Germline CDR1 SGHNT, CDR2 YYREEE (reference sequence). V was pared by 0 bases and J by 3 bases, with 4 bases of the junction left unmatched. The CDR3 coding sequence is TGTGCCAGCAGCTTGGCGGGACAGCTGACAGATACGCAGTATTTT. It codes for CASSLAGQLTDTQYF.

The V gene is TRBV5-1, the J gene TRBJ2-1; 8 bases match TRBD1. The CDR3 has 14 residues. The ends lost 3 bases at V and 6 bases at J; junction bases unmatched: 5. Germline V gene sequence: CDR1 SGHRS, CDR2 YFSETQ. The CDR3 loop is CASSSDRDLNEQFF. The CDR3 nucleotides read TGCGCCAGCAGCTCGGACAGGGACCTCAATGAGCAGTTCTTC.

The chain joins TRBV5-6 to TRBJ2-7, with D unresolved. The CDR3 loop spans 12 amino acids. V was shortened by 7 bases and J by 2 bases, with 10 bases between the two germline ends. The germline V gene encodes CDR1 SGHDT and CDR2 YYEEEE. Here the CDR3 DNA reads TGTGCCAGCCATACAGTACCCTACGAGCAGTACTTC. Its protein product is CASHTVPYEQYF.

The CDR3 region is CASSPRGREGYGYTF. In nucleotides, the CDR3 is TGCGCCAGCAGCCCCAGAGGGAGGGAAGGGTATGGCTACACCTTC. This sequence joins TRBV4-1 and TRBJ1-2; no reliable D call. Germline V lookup: CDR1 MGHRA, CDR2 YSYEKL. V lost 4 bases, J lost 5 bases, and 17 bases lay in between. The CDR3 totals 15 residues.

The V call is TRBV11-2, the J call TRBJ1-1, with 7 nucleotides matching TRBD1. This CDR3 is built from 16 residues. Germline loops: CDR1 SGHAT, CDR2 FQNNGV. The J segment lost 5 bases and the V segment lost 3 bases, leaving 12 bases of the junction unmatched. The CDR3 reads CASSFPVGRGNTEAFF. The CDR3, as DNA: TGTGCCAGCAGCTTCCCGGTTGGCAGGGGGAATACTGAAGCTTTCTTT.

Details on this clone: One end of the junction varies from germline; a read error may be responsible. The CDR3 DNA reads as TGTGCCAGCAGTATAACACGGCAGGGTGGTTCACCCCTCCACTTT. It encodes CASSITRQGGSPLHF. The rearrangement links TRBV19 to TRBJ1-6, with D perhaps matching TRBD1 (5 bases). The CDR3 consists of 15 residues. Per germline, CDR1 LNHDA and CDR2 SQIVND (reference sequence).

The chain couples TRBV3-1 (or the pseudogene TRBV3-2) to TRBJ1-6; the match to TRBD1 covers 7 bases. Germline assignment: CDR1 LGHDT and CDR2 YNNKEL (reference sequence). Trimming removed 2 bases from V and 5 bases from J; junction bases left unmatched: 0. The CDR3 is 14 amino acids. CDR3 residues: CASSQRGHNSPLHF. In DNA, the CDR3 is TGTGCCAGCAGCCAAAGGGGGCATAATTCACCCCTCCACTTT.

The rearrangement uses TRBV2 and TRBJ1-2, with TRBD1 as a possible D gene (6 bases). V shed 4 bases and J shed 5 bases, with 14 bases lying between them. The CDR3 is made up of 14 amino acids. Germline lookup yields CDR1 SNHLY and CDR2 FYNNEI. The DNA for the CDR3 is TGTGCCAGCAGTGCGAGGGGGTCCCAGTATGGCTACACCTTC. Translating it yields CASSARGSQYGYTF.

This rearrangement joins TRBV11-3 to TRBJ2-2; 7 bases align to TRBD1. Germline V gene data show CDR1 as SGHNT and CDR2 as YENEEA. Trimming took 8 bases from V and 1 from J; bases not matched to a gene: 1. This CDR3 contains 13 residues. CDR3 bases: TGTGCCAGCGGGGACAGGAACACCGGGGAGCTGTTTTTT. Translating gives CASGDRNTGELFF.

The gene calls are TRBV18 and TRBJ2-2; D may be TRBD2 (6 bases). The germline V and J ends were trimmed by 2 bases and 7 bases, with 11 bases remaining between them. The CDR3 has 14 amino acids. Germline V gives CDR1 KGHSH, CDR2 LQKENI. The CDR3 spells CASSPVPGGGELFF. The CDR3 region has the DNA TGTGCCAGCTCACCAGTCCCCGGGGGCGGGGAGCTGTTTTTT.